The present T cell receptor (beta chain) was sequenced within a study of response to subunit inactivated influenza vaccine listed by TCRdb under 2018. At the level of the whole study: Deep quantitative profiling of the T cell receptor repertoire was used in the study to follow responses to a trivalent subunit inactivated influenza vaccine. Study-wide findings and limitations: The authors suggested that each seasonal influenza vaccination may recruit only a limited number of new T cells.

About this clonotype itself: No antigen is known for it. No base-level quality is on record; no much larger clone is a single base apart.

From the cysteine through the phenylalanine, the CDR3 covers 15 amino acids. Only the CDR3 DNA is retained, 45 bases long and in frame from the first base. V lost 0 bases and J lost 6 bases; the stretch between them is 13 bases long. CDR1 and CDR2, looked up from the germline V gene, are SGHRS and YFSETQ. Library method: RT-PCR. This sample was sequenced with an Illumina HiSeq 2500. TCRdb itself trimmed the public reads at Q25 with fastp, ran MiXCR and retained productive beta chains. Each record represents a unique CDR3 protein, reported with the most common genes and DNA among its rows. The sample records 280,000 or so distinct CDR3 sequences, roughly a fifth of which are singletons. 10% to 13% of the sample comes from the top ten.

In this chain, TRBV5-1 is recombined with TRBJ2-1; the D gene is possibly TRBD2, with 6 bases matching. This TCR came from a man aged 50 to 69 who received an inactivated influenza vaccine. Donor details come from another sample of the same person, matched by shared clones. The input for sequencing was PBMCs from blood, taken roughly 20 months after vaccination. The CDR3 loop reads CASSLGPGTSNEQFF. The sequenced DNA: TGCGCCAGCAGCTTGGGACCTGGGACTTCCAATGAGCAGTTCTTC.